The clone carrying this T cell receptor (beta chain) was counted many times. Its matching antigen is unknown. The data are from a study of T cells after yellow fever vaccination. Study-wide context: In the case of low-cell-number fractions, SMART-Seq v4 Ultra Low Input was used for preparation.

Overall study results and limits: Most primary-vaccination clones reappeared after the booster (approximately 96% CD4, 88% CD8). The secondary response showed a weaker magnitude and a faster peak, day 5 versus 15.

TCRdb analysed the 5' RACE reads with MiXCR anew, one entry per CDR3 protein. The sample lists 500,000 to 650,000 distinct CDR3 sequences, less than 20% seen once, with around 16% in the top ten. Germline values: CDR1 MDHEN, CDR2 SYDVKM. CDR3 length: 16 residues. J gave up 8 bases and V 5 bases, and 11 bases lay outside the gene matches. This TCR was recovered from a man aged 18 to 29 who received the YFV17D yellow fever vaccine. This chain links TRBV28 with TRBJ2-1; TRBD2 matches at 11 bases. The sequenced sample was PBMCs, obtained 5 to 6 days after the first yellow fever vaccination. Written as DNA, the CDR3 is TGTGCCAGCAGTCCCCCCCCTAGCGGGGGGACCCATGAGCAGTTCTTC. Protein: CASSPPPSGGTHEQFF.